Presented here are 22 T cell receptor beta chains from one specimen sequenced in a study of response to subunit inactivated influenza vaccine. TCRdb reanalysed the RT-PCR reads using MiXCR and keeps one entry per CDR3 protein. The data hold 450,000 to 600,000 distinct CDR3 sequences, with more than 15% observed a single time. This specimen consisted of CD4+ T cells sorted from PBMCs, obtained around 2 years after vaccination. These receptors were obtained from a man aged 45 to 70 who received an inactivated influenza vaccine.

This clonotype was picked up a small number of times. The J gene is TRBJ1-1, the V gene TRBV5-1; D call uncertain. The CDR3 extends over 14 amino acids. V lost 7 bases, J lost 4 bases, and 17 bases lay in between. The germline V gene has CDR1 SGHRS and CDR2 YFSETQ. The CDR3 reads CASGLGGVGTEAFF. CDR3 sequence (DNA): TGCGCCAGCGGCCTGGGCGGAGTAGGCACTGAAGCTTTCTTT.

This clonotype was seen more than once but under ten times. The chain is built from TRBV7-3 and TRBJ2-2, with TRBD1 matching 12 bases. The CDR3 totals 16 residues. The ends lost 5 bases at V and 4 bases at J; junction bases unmatched: 5. Germline V gene data show CDR1 as SGHTA and CDR2 as FQGTGA. The CDR3 sequence: CASSAGQGAGTGELFF. In DNA form, the CDR3 reads TGTGCCAGCAGCGCGGGACAGGGGGCAGGCACCGGGGAGCTGTTTTTT.

V and J are TRBV20-1 and TRBJ1-1, with D possibly TRBD1 on 5 matching bases. The length of the CDR3 is 13 residues. From germline, CDR1 is DFQATT and CDR2 SNEGSKA (reference sequence). Trimming left V 6 bases short and J 1 base short, with 12 bases between. CDR3 region: CSATRESNTEAFF. CDR3 bases: TGCAGTGCCACCAGGGAGTCGAACACTGAAGCTTTCTTT.

The chain carries TRBV20-1 and TRBJ1-1; D unresolved. CDR1 is DFQATT and CDR2 is SNEGSKA in the germline V gene (reference sequence). V was pared by 0 bases and J by 0 bases, with 14 bases between. The CDR3 is 16 residues long. CDR3 in DNA: TGCAGTGCTAGAGATCTGGCAGGTATCCTGAACACTGAAGCTTTCTTT. Translated, it gives CSARDLAGILNTEAFF.

This clonotype was seen just once. A much larger clone sits a single nucleotide away, making a read error possible. The rearrangement uses TRBV10-2 and TRBJ2-3; the D is unclear. Per germline, CDR1 WSHSY and CDR2 SAAADI. CDR3 length: 11 amino acids. CDR3 protein: CASSATDMQYF. As DNA, the CDR3 is TGCGCCAGCAGCGCCACAGATATGCAGTATTTT.

CDR3 DNA: TGTGCCAGCAGCTTTACAACTTCCACGGATACGCAGTATTTT. Its translation is CASSFTTSTDTQYF. This sequence joins TRBV12-3 or TRBV12-4 and TRBJ2-3; D gene unclear. The V gene lost 6 bases and the J gene lost 6 bases, with 16 bases spanning the gap. The CDR3 contains 14 residues.

Many counts were recorded for this clonotype. The CDR3 loop is CASSFPGLSGNEQFF. In DNA form, the CDR3 reads TGTGCCAGCAGTTTCCCAGGCCTATCCGGCAATGAGCAGTTCTTC. The rearrangement uses TRBV27 and TRBJ2-1, with D uncertain. Germline assignment: CDR1 MNHEY and CDR2 SMNVEV (reference sequence). The CDR3 consists of 15 residues. Trimming stripped 3 bases from V and 6 bases from J, with 15 bases between.

V and J are TRBV7-9 and TRBJ2-3; D gene ambiguous. There are 14 residues in the CDR3. V lost 5 bases, J lost 2 bases, and 11 bases lay in between. Germline values: CDR1 SEHNR, CDR2 FQNEAQ (reference sequence). CDR3 DNA sequence: TGTGCCAGCAGCCCTGTGGCACTCACAGATACGCAGTATTTT. Residues: CASSPVALTDTQYF.

This clonotype occurred many times. The chain couples TRBV28 to TRBJ2-3; 7 nucleotides line up with TRBD2. Germline V lookup: CDR1 MDHEN, CDR2 SYDVKM. Germline trimming cut 4 bases from V and 5 bases from J; bases unmatched to any gene: 9. CDR3 size: 15 residues. Here the CDR3 DNA reads TGTGCCAGCAGTTCCTCCAGCGGGGTCAAAGATACGCAGTATTTT. Protein product: CASSSSSGVKDTQYF. The full variable domain, rest sourced from reference TRBV28 and TRBJ2-3, is DVKVTQSSRYLVKRTGEKVFLECVQDMDHENMFWYRQDPGLGLRLIYFSYDVKMKEKGDIPEGYSVSREKKERFSLILESASTNQTSMYLCASSSSSGVKDTQYFGPGTRLTVL.

The CDR3 sequence is CATSRSLSSTDTQYF. CDR3 nucleotide sequence: TGTGCCACCAGCAGATCGTTATCTAGCACAGATACGCAGTATTTT. The J gene is TRBJ2-3, the V gene TRBV15; D unclear. With 2 bases removed from V and 0 bases from J, the gap between germline ends came to 9 bases. This CDR3 spans 15 amino acids. The germline gives CDR1 LNHNV, CDR2 YYDKDF (reference sequence).

This clonotype came up many times. This chain connects TRBV7-2 to TRBJ2-1; D ambiguous. Germline V gene lookup returns CDR1 SGHTA and CDR2 FQGNSA. The CDR3 length is 13 residues. The V and J ends lost 1 base and 4 bases respectively, with 5 bases between them. The CDR3 sequence is CASSLVRYNEQFF. CDR3 sequence (DNA): TGTGCCAGCAGCTTAGTGCGTTACAATGAGCAGTTCTTC.

The chain combines TRBV7-2 with TRBJ1-1; D gene ambiguous. The ends were cut back, 3 bases at V and 11 bases at J, with 10 bases in the middle. Germline values: CDR1 SGHTA, CDR2 FQGNSA. This CDR3 is built from 11 residues. The CDR3, as DNA: TGTGCCAGCAGCTTCGGGCCGGAGGCTTTCTTT. It encodes CASSFGPEAFF.

This clonotype was observed a handful of times. CDR3 loop: CASSSRMRSDTQYF. The CDR3 DNA follows: TGTGCCAGCAGCTCCCGTATGCGGTCAGATACGCAGTATTTT. This chain links TRBV7-2 with TRBJ2-3; no reliable D call. This CDR3 spans 14 amino acids. From germline, CDR1 is SGHTA and CDR2 FQGNSA. V was cut by 4 bases and J by 4 bases, with 12 bases left in between.

This clonotype has more than one count but fewer than ten. V gene TRBV7-9 combines with J gene TRBJ2-1; 14 bases align to TRBD2. The V and J ends lost 9 bases and 7 bases, in that order; junction bases with no gene match: 8. From germline, CDR1 is SEHNR and CDR2 FQNEAQ (reference sequence). This CDR3 has 15 amino acids. The CDR3: CASRLAGGEANEQFF. CDR3 in DNA: TGTGCCAGTCGACTAGCGGGAGGGGAGGCAAATGAGCAGTTCTTC.

This clonotype came up a few times. J is TRBJ1-2 and V is TRBV29-1, with a possible D match to TRBD1 (5 bases). Germline V gene data show CDR1 as SQVTM and CDR2 as ANQGSEA. Trimming stripped 4 bases from V and 8 bases from J, with 17 bases between. This CDR3 spans 13 amino acids. The CDR3 loop reads CSVGEGSLEGYTF. CDR3 in DNA: TGCAGCGTTGGTGAGGGGTCCCTCGAGGGCTACACCTTC.

This clonotype has only a few counts. The V and J genes are TRBV11-1 and TRBJ1-4; D call uncertain. V lost 5 bases and J 0 bases, leaving 13 bases between the germline ends. Germline V gene data show CDR1 as SGHAT and CDR2 as FQDESV (reference sequence). The CDR3 has 16 amino acids. CDR3 sequence: CASSQREDSTNEKLFF. DNA of the CDR3: TGTGCCAGCAGCCAAAGAGAAGATTCAACTAATGAAAAACTGTTTTTT.

This clonotype came up once. The chain uses TRBV20-1 and TRBJ2-3; 13 positions agree with TRBD2. The CDR3 length is 15 residues. Germline V lookup: CDR1 DFQATT, CDR2 SNEGSKA (reference sequence). With V trimmed by 6 bases and J by 5 bases, 8 bases remained unmatched. Written as DNA, the CDR3 is TGCAGTGCCATGAGGACTAGCGGGAGTATAGATACGCAGTATTTT. Translated, it gives CSAMRTSGSIDTQYF.

The chain carries TRBV4-3 and TRBJ1-3, with unresolved D. This CDR3 spans 14 amino acids. V lost 8 bases, J lost 0 bases, and 11 bases lay in between. Germline loops: CDR1 LGHNA, CDR2 YSLEER. The CDR3 coding sequence is TGCGCCAGCGCCCAGTCTGCCTCTGGAAACACCATATATTTT. Translation gives CASAQSASGNTIYF.

This clonotype was seen only once. This chain joins TRBV7-2 and TRBJ2-3; 8 nucleotides agree with TRBD2. This CDR3 region has 16 residues. Germline CDR1 reads SGHTA; CDR2 reads FQGNSA. J was trimmed by 1 base and V by 1 base; bases with no gene match: 4. The CDR3 DNA sequence: TGTGCCAGCAGCTTAGGGGCGGGAGGAGGCACAGATACGCAGTATTTT. As protein: CASSLGAGGGTDTQYF.

CDR3 protein: CASSPPGTRFSEQFF. CDR3 DNA: TGTGCCAGCAGCCCGCCCGGGACTAGATTTAGTGAGCAGTTCTTC. This chain connects TRBV7-3 to TRBJ2-1; TRBD2 aligns across 8 bases. J lost 9 bases, V lost 5 bases, and 12 bases had no gene match. The CDR3 has 15 amino acids. CDR1 and CDR2 from the germline V gene are SGHTA and FQGTGA. Supplemented by reference TRBV7-3 and TRBJ2-1, the full variable domain reads GAGVSQTPSNKVTEKGKYVELRCDPISGHTALYWYRQSLGQGPEFLIYFQGTGAADDSGLPNDRFFAVRPEGSVSTLKIQRTERGDSAVYLCASSPPGTRFSEQFFGPGTRLTVL.

This clonotype has just a few counts. The chain links TRBV28 to TRBJ1-4; tentatively, D is TRBD1 (6 bases). The length of the CDR3 is 15 residues. Germline CDR1 reads MDHEN; CDR2 reads SYDVKM. V was pared by 1 base and J by 7 bases, with 13 bases between. The CDR3 nucleotides read TGTGCCAGCAGTTTATACGGGGTAGGGGGTGAAAAACTGTTTTTT. Translating it yields CASSLYGVGGEKLFF.

This sequence joins TRBV5-1 and TRBJ2-5; tentative D call: TRBD1 (6 bases). Germline values: CDR1 SGHRS, CDR2 YFSETQ. The CDR3 runs to 14 residues. V dropped 4 bases and J dropped 5 bases, with 15 bases sitting between them. The CDR3: CASSTGIGRETQYF. The CDR3 bases are TGCGCCAGCAGCACAGGGATAGGGCGGGAGACCCAGTACTTC.